A selection of T cell receptor beta chains follows, all from one sample in a study of memory CD4+ T cells and cytomegalovirus serostatus. Sequencing was performed with immunoSEQ multiplex PCR; in TCRdb, only in-frame clones are kept and a portion is missing. The table records approximately 46,000 clones, under 85% of them present only once. The sequenced material came from memory CD4+ T cells from blood. The receptors stem from an adult in good health and CMV-seronegative. CDR3s include the opening cysteine and the closing phenylalanine or tryptophan. A D gene is named only where the DNA matches it firmly. Rows give clone size only sometimes, using once, few, many, or a class for an expanded clone.

.	TRBD1	TRBV5-6	TRBJ1-4	TGTGCCAGCAGCCAGGGACAGACTAATGAAAAACTGTTTTTT	CASSQGQTNEKLFF
.	.	TRBV7-3	TRBJ1-1	TGTGCCAGCAGCTCGACGGTGAACACTGAAGCTTTCTTT	CASSSTVNTEAFF
.	.	TRBV5-1	TRBJ1-1	TGCGCCAGCAGCTTGGGTACAATGAACACTGAAGCTTTCTTT	CASSLGTMNTEAFF
.	TRBD1	TRBV7-3	TRBJ2-3	TGTGCCAGCAGCCGGGGACAGAGCACAGATACGCAGTATTTT	CASSRGQSTDTQYF
.	TRBD2	TRBV6-6	TRBJ2-3	TGTGCCAGCAGGCTAGCGGGGGGGGTCTTCCAAGATACGCAGTATTTT	CASRLAGGVFQDTQYF
.	.	TRBV7-7	TRBJ2-1	TGTGCCAGCAGCTTACATGCGACTGCCTACAATGAGCAGTTCTTC	CASSLHATAYNEQFF
.	.	TRBV5-1	TRBJ2-2	TGCGCCAGCAGCTTGGACGGGCGGACCGGGGAGCTGTTTTTT	CASSLDGRTGELFF
.	.	TRBV7-2	TRBJ2-3	TGTGCCAGCAGCTTAGACTCCGCAGATACGCAGTATTTT	CASSLDSADTQYF
.	TRBD2	TRBV18	TRBJ2-1	TGTGCCAGCTCCCTCAGTCGGGGGGGGCGGTCGTTTGAGCAGTTCTTC	CASSLSRGGRSFEQFF
.	.	TRBV7-8	TRBJ1-1	TGTGCCAGCAGCTTAGGGGCCGGGATTAACACTGAAGCTTTCTTT	CASSLGAGINTEAFF
.	.	TRBV4-2	TRBJ1-4	TGTGCCAGCAGCCAAGAGGGAACAGGGCTTAATGAAAAACTGTTTTTT	CASSQEGTGLNEKLFF
.	.	TRBV5-6	TRBJ1-2	TGTGCCAGCAGCTTGGTCGGCGCAGGGGAAGTCTATGGCTACACCTTC	CASSLVGAGEVYGYTF
.	.	TRBV4-1	TRBJ1-2	TGCGCCAGCAGCCAAGATTGGACTGCATGGGGCTACACCTTC	CASSQDWTAWGYTF
.	.	TRBV18	TRBJ2-1	TGTGCCAGCTCACCAATAGGAGGCAATGAGCAGTTCTTC	CASSPIGGNEQFF
.	.	TRBV7-2	TRBJ2-2	TGTGCCAGCAGCTTACAACTAACCGGGGAGCTGTTTTTT	CASSLQLTGELFF
few	.	TRBV7-9	TRBJ2-7	TGTGCCACCCAATCCGGGGCGGCCTACGAGCAGTACTTC	CATQSGAAYEQYF